The 15 T cell receptor beta chains below all came from one sample that was sequenced in a study of blood T cells in healthy people across ages. It was with a sample-barcoded 5' primer and a J-beta primer mix that a second PCR of roughly 7 to 12 cycles was run. One entry per CDR3 protein, called by TCRdb with MiXCR from the 5' RACE reads. The data show 800,000 to 1,000,000 distinct CDR3 sequences, 40% to 60% seen once. The sequenced material came from blood. Receptor source: a man aged 25-45 years in good health.

The chain has TRBV29-1 and TRBJ2-5; TRBD2 aligns across 9 bases. Per germline, CDR1 SQVTM and CDR2 ANQGSEA. V lost 3 bases and J lost 1; bases outside the gene matches: 6. This CDR3 is built from 15 residues. DNA of the CDR3: TGCAGCGTTGATGGGCTAGCGGGGCTCCAAGAGACCCAGTACTTC. It yields the protein CSVDGLAGLQETQYF.

This clonotype was observed once. The V call is TRBV10-3, the J call TRBJ1-1; 8 bases match TRBD1. Germline loops: CDR1 ENHRY, CDR2 SYGVKD. This CDR3 is 13 amino acids long. Trimming cost V 7 bases and J 1 base; bases outside gene matches: 2. The CDR3 coding sequence is TGTGCCATCAAAGGGACAGGGAACACTGAAGCTTTCTTT. Amino acid sequence: CAIKGTGNTEAFF.

This clonotype was found a few times. This rearrangement joins TRBV18 to TRBJ1-5, with D possibly matching TRBD1 (6 bases). With 3 bases removed from V and 0 bases from J, the gap between germline ends came to 9 bases. Germline CDR1 is KGHSH and CDR2 is LQKENI. The CDR3 length is 15 residues. CDR3 coding DNA: TGTGCCAGCTCACCGTCCAGGGGTAGCAATCAGCCCCAGCATTTT. Residues: CASSPSRGSNQPQHF. Full variable domain (outside the CDR3, taken from reference TRBV18 and TRBJ1-5): NAGVMQNPRHLVRRRGQEARLRCSPMKGHSHVYWYRQLPEEGLKFMVYLQKENIIDESGMPKERFSAEFPKEGPSILRIQQVVRGDSAAYFCASSPSRGSNQPQHFGDGTRLSIL.

The table lists this clonotype with a count of one. The chain carries TRBV7-2 and TRBJ1-1, with TRBD1 as a possible D gene (5 bases). This CDR3 is 13 amino acids long. Germline V CDR1 and CDR2: SGHTA, FQGNSA. V dropped 5 bases and J dropped 4 bases, with 11 bases sitting between them. This CDR3 reads CASSGRGFTEAFF. Written as DNA, the CDR3 is TGTGCCAGCAGCGGGAGGGGTTTCACTGAAGCTTTCTTT. The full variable domain, its missing parts supplied by reference TRBV7-2 and TRBJ1-1, is GAGVSQSPSNKVTEKGKDVELRCDPISGHTALYWYRQSLGQGLEFLIYFQGNSAPDKSGLPSDRFSAERTGGSVSTLTIQRTQQEDSAVYLCASSGRGFTEAFFGQGTRLTVV.

The rearrangement uses TRBV27 and TRBJ2-3; 8 positions match TRBD2. The CDR3 extends over 15 amino acids. J was trimmed by 2 bases and V by 8 bases; bases with no gene match: 9. Per the germline V gene, CDR1 is MNHEY and CDR2 is SMNVEV (reference sequence). Here the CDR3 reads CASLSRRGDTDTQYF. As DNA, the CDR3 is TGTGCCAGCTTAAGCCGGCGGGGGGACACAGATACGCAGTATTTT.

Concerning this clonotype itself: An end of the junction differs from the germline gene, which may be a read error. This chain connects TRBV20-1 to TRBJ2-7; perhaps TRBD1 as D (5 bases). Germline V lookup: CDR1 DFQATT, CDR2 SNEGSKA (reference sequence). This CDR3 is built from 12 residues. DNA for the CDR3: TGCAGGGCTAGAAATAGGGGCTACGAGCAGTACTTC. Amino acids: CRARNRGYEQYF.

The chain recombines TRBV27 with TRBJ2-1; tentative D call: TRBD2 (5 bases). V was shortened by 7 bases and J by 5 bases, with 12 bases between the two germline ends. Germline CDR1 is MNHEY and CDR2 is SMNVEV (reference sequence). CDR3 length equals 13 residues. This chain's CDR3 is CASTGLLNNEQFF. CDR3 sequence (DNA): TGTGCCAGCACTGGACTGCTGAACAATGAGCAGTTCTTC.

The CDR3 reads CASSFAEPGESGYTF. CDR3 DNA: TGTGCCAGCAGTTTCGCCGAACCAGGGGAATCTGGCTACACCTTC. The genes are TRBV28 and TRBJ1-2; tentative D call: TRBD1 (6 bases). From germline, CDR1 is MDHEN and CDR2 SYDVKM. Deletions cut 3 bases from V and 7 bases from J, with 18 bases between. This CDR3 has 15 amino acids.

The rearrangement joins TRBV6-5 to TRBJ1-1, with D perhaps matching TRBD1 (6 bases). The V end was cut by 2 bases, the J end by 4 bases, with 20 bases between. CDR1 and CDR2 (germline): MNHEY, SVGAGI. The CDR3 totals 17 residues. CDR3 in DNA: TGTGCCAGCAGTTACAGCCCACAGGGCAGTATGGGCACTGAAGCTTTCTTT. Translated: CASSYSPQGSMGTEAFF.

This clonotype was recorded a few times. V and J are TRBV10-3 and TRBJ2-7; no clear D. CDR1 ENHRY and CDR2 SYGVKD come from the germline V gene. Trimming shortened V by 3 bases and J by 4 bases, and 10 bases separated the two germline ends. The CDR3 runs to 13 residues. CDR3 DNA sequence: TGTGCCATCAGTGATTCCATTGGGTACGAGCAGTACTTC. Its protein is CAISDSIGYEQYF.

This clonotype was found once. This sequence joins TRBV9 and TRBJ2-2; perhaps TRBD2 as D (7 bases). CDR1 SGDLS and CDR2 YYNGEE come from the germline V gene. V gave up 3 bases and J gave up 4 bases, with 13 bases separating them. The length of the CDR3 is 15 residues. CDR3 loop: CASSARGGFTGELFF. For the CDR3, the DNA is TGTGCCAGCAGCGCGAGGGGGGGATTCACCGGGGAGCTGTTTTTT. Based on the CDR3 plus reference TRBV9 and TRBJ2-2, the full variable domain is DSGVTQTPKHLITATGQRVTLRCSPRSGDLSVYWYQQSLDQGLQFLIQYYNGEERAKGNILERFSAQQFPDLHSELNLSSLELGDSALYFCASSARGGFTGELFFGEGSRLTVL.

The rearrangement links TRBV7-2 to TRBJ2-4, with D possibly matching TRBD1 (6 bases). This CDR3 has 17 amino acids. The germline gives CDR1 SGHTA, CDR2 FQGNSA. V lost 1 base and J 3 bases, leaving 16 bases between the germline ends. The CDR3 bases are TGTGCCAGCAGCTTAGGATGGGGGCGAGAGGTCAAAAACATTCAGTACTTC. It codes for CASSLGWGREVKNIQYF. Looking up the rest from reference TRBV7-2 and TRBJ2-4 gives the full variable domain: GAGVSQSPSNKVTEKGKDVELRCDPISGHTALYWYRQSLGQGLEFLIYFQGNSAPDKSGLPSDRFSAERTGGSVSTLTIQRTQQEDSAVYLCASSLGWGREVKNIQYFGAGTRLSVL.

The chain employs TRBV7-2 and TRBJ2-5; TRBD2 is a possible D gene (5 bases). Germline loops: CDR1 SGHTA, CDR2 FQGNSA. Deletions cut 1 base from V and 5 bases from J, with 20 bases between. This CDR3 spans 17 amino acids. The CDR3, as DNA: TGTGCCAGCAGCTTAGAACAACCCTATAGCGCTAGCGAGACCCAGTACTTC. It translates to CASSLEQPYSASETQYF.

This clonotype has at least ten counts. This chain links TRBV20-1 with TRBJ1-5, with D possibly TRBD1 on 5 matching bases. This CDR3 has 14 residues. The germline V gene encodes CDR1 DFQATT and CDR2 SNEGSKA (reference sequence). Trimming took 2 bases from V and 7 from J, leaving 15 bases between them. The DNA of the CDR3 is TGCAGTGCTAGATCGGACATGGGTTTCCAGCCCCAGCATTTT. Its translation: CSARSDMGFQPQHF.

The CDR3 DNA sequence: TGCAGTGCTAGAGCCTCGGGACAGGCCCATTCACCCCTCCACTTT. The encoded protein is CSARASGQAHSPLHF. The rearrangement links TRBV20-1 to TRBJ1-6; 8 positions agree with TRBD1. Germline V gene sequence: CDR1 DFQATT, CDR2 SNEGSKA (reference sequence). The CDR3 has 15 amino acids. J gave up 8 bases and V 1 base, and 7 bases lay outside the gene matches.